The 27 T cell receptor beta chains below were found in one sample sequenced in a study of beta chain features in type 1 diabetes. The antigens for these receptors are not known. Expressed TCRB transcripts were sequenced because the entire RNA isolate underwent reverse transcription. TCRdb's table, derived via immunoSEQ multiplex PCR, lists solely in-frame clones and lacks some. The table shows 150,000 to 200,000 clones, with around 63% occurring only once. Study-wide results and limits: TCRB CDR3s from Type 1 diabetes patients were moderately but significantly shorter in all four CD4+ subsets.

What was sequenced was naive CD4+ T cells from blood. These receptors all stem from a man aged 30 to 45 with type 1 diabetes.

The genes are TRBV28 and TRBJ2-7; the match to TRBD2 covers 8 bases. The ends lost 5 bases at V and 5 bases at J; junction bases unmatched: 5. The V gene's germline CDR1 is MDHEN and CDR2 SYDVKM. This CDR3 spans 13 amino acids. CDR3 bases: TGTGCCAGCAGTGTTCGGGGGGGCCACGAGCAGTACTTC. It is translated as CASSVRGGHEQYF.

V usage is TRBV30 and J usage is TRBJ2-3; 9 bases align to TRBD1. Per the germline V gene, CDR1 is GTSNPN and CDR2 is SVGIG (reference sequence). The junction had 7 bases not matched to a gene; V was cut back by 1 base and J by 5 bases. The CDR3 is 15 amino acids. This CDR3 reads CAWSAGTGKLDTQYF. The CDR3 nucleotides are TGTGCCTGGAGTGCGGGGACAGGGAAATTAGATACGCAGTATTTT.

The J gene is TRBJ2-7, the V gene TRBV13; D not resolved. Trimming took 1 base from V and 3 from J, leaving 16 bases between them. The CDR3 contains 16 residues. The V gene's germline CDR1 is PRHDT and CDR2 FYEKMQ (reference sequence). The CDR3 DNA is TGTGCCAGCAGCTTAGATACGATTCGGCAGAACTACGAGCAGTACTTC. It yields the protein CASSLDTIRQNYEQYF.

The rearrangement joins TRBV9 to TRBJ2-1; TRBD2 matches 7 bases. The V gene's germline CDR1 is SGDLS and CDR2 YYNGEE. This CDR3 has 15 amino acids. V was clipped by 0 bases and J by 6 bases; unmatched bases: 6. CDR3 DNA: TGTGCCAGCAGCGTAGCTGGGAGGGTGATCAATGAGCAGTTCTTC. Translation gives CASSVAGRVINEQFF.

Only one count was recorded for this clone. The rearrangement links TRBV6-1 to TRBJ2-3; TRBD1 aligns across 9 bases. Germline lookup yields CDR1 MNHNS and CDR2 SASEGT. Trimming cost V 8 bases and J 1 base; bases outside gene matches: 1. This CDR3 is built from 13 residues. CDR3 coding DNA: TGTGCCAGCCGGGACAGGGGCACAGATACGCAGTATTTT. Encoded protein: CASRDRGTDTQYF.

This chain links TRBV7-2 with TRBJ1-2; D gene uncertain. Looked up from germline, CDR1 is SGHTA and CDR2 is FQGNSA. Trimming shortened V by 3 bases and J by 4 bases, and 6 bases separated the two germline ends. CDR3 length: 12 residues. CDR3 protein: CASSFEAYGYTF. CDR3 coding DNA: TGTGCCAGCAGCTTTGAAGCCTATGGCTACACCTTC.

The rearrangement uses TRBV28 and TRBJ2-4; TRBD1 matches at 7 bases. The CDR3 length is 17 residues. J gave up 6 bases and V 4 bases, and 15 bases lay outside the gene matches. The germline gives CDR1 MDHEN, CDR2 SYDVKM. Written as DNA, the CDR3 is TGTGCCAGCAGTTCCGACAGGGAAGTTACCCGTCGAAACATTCAGTACTTC. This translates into CASSSDREVTRRNIQYF.

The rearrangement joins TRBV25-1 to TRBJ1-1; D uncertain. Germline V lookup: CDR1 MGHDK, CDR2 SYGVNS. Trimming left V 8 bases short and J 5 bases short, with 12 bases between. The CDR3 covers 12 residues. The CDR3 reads CASVNKLTEAFF. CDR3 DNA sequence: TGTGCCAGCGTTAACAAACTGACTGAAGCTTTCTTT.

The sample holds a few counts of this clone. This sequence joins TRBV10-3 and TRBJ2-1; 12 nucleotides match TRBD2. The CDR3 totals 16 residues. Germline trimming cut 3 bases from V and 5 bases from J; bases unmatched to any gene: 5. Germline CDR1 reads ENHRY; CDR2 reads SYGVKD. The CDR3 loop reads CAISDRTSGADNEQFF. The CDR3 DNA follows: TGTGCCATCAGTGATCGGACTAGCGGGGCAGACAATGAGCAGTTCTTC.

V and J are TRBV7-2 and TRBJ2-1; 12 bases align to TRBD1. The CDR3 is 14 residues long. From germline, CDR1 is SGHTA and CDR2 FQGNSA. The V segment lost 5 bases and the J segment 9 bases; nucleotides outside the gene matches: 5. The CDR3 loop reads CASSRRDRGREQFF. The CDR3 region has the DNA TGTGCCAGCAGCAGACGGGACAGGGGGCGTGAGCAGTTCTTC.

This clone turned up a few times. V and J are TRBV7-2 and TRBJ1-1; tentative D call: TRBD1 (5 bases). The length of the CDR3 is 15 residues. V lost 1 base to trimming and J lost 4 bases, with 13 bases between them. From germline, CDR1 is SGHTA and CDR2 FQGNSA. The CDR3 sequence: CASSLGLGVSTEAFF. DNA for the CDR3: TGTGCCAGCAGCTTAGGACTGGGGGTTAGCACTGAAGCTTTCTTT.

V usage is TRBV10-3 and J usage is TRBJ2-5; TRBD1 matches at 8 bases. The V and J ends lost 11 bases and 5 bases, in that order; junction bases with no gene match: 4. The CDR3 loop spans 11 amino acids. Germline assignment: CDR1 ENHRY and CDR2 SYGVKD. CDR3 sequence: CALGTGETQYF. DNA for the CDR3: TGTGCCCTAGGGACAGGCGAGACCCAGTACTTC.

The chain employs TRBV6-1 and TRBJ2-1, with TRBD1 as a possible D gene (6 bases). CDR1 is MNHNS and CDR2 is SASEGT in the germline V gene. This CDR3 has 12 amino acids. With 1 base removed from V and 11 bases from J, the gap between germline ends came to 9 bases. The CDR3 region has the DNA TGTGCCAGCAGTGAAGGAAGGGGGAAGCAGTTCTTC. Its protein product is CASSEGRGKQFF.

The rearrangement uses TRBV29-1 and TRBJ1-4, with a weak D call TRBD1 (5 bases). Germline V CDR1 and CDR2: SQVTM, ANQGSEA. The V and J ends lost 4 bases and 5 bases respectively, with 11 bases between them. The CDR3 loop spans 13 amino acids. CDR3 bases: TGCAGCGTTGGGGGCTTAACCAATGAAAAACTGTTTTTT. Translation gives CSVGGLTNEKLFF.

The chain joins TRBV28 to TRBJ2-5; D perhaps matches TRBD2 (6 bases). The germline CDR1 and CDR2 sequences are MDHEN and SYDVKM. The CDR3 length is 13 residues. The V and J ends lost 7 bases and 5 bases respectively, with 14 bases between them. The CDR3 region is CASKSRDSETQYF. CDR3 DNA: TGTGCCAGCAAGAGCAGGGACTCGGAGACCCAGTACTTC.

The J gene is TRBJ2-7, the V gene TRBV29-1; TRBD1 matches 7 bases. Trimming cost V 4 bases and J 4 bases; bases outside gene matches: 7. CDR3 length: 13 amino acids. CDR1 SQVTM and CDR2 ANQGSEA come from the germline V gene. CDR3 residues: CSVAPTGLYEQYF. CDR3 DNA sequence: TGCAGCGTTGCCCCGACAGGGTTGTACGAGCAGTACTTC.

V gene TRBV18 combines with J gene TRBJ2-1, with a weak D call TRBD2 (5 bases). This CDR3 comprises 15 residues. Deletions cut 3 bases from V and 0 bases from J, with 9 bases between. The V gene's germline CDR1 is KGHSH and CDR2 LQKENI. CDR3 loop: CASSPLASSYNEQFF. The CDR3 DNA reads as TGTGCCAGCTCACCTCTAGCAAGCTCCTACAATGAGCAGTTCTTC.

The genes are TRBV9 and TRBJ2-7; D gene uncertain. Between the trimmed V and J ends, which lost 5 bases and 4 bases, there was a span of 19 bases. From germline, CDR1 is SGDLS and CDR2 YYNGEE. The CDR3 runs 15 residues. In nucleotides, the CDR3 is TGTGCCAGCAGTGAATGGAGTCAGTTAGGGTACGAGCAGTACTTC. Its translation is CASSEWSQLGYEQYF.

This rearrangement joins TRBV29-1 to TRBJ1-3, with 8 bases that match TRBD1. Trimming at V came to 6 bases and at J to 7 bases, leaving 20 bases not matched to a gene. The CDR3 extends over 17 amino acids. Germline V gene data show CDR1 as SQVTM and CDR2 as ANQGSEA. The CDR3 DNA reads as TGCAGCGTCCTGGGGATCGGACAGGGCTTTGCCCAGAACACCATATATTTT. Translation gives CSVLGIGQGFAQNTIYF.

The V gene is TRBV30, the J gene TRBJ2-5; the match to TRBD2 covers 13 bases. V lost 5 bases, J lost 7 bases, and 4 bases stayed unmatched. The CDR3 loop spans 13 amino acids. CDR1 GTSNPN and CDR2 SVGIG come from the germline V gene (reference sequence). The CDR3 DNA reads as TGTGCCTGGGGGACTAGCGGGGAGGTGACCCAGTACTTC. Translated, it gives CAWGTSGEVTQYF.

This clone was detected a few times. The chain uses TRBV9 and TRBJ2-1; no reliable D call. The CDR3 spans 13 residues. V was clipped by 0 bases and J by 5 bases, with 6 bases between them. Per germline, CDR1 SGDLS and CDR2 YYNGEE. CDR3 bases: TGTGCCAGCAGCGTAGCTATGAACAATGAGCAGTTCTTC. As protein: CASSVAMNNEQFF. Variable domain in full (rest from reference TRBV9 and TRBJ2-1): DSGVTQTPKHLITATGQRVTLRCSPRSGDLSVYWYQQSLDQGLQFLIQYYNGEERAKGNILERFSAQQFPDLHSELNLSSLELGDSALYFCASSVAMNNEQFFGPGTRLTVL.

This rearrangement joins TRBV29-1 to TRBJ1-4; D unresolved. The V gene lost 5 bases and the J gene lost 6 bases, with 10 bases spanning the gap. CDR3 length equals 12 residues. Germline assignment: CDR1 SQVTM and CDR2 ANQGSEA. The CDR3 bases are TGCAGCGTTTTGTCCCGAGATGAAAAACTGTTTTTT. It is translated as CSVLSRDEKLFF.

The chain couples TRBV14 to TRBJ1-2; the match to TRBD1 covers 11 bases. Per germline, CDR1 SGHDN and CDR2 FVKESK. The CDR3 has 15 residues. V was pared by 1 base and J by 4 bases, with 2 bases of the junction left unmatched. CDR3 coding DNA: TGTGCCAGCAGCCAAGCCGGGACAGGGGGCTATGGCTACACCTTC. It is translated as CASSQAGTGGYGYTF.

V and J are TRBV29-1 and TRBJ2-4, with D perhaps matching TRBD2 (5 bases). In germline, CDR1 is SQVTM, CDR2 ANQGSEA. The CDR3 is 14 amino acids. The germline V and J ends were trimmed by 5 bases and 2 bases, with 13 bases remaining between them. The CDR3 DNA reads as TGCAGCGTTATAGTCCTAGCCTCCAAAAACATTCAGTACTTC. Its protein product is CSVIVLASKNIQYF.

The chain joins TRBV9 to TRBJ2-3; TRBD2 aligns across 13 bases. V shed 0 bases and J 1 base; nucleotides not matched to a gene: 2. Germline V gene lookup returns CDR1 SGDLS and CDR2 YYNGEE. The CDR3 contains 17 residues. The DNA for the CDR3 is TGTGCCAGCAGCGTAGTTGGACTAGCGGGGGGCACAGATACGCAGTATTTT. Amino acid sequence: CASSVVGLAGGTDTQYF.

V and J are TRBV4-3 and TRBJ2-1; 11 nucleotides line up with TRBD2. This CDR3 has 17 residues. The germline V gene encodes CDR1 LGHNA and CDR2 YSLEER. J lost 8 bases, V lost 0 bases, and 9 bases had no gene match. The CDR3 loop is CASSQERLASGGYEQFF. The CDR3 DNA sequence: TGCGCCAGCAGCCAAGAAAGACTGGCTAGCGGGGGGTATGAGCAGTTCTTC.

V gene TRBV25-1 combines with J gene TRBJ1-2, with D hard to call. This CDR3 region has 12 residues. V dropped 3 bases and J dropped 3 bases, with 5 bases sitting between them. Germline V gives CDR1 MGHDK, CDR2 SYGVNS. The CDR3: CASSEEYYGYTF. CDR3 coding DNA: TGTGCCAGCAGTGAGGAGTACTATGGCTACACCTTC.